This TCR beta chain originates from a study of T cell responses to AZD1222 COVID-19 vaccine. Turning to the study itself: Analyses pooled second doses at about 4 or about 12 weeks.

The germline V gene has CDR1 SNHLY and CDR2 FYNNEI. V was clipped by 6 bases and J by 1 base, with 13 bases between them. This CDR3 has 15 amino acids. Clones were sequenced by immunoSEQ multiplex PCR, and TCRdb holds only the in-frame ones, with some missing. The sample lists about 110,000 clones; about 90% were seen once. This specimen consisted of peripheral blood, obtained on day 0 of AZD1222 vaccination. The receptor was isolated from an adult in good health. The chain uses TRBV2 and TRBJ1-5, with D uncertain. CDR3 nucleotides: TGTGCCAGCAGGGGAGGCAGTGCCAGCAATCAGCCCCAGCATTTT. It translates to CASRGGSASNQPQHF. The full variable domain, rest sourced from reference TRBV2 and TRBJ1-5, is EPEVTQTPSHQVTQMGQEVILRCVPISNHLYFYWYRQILGQKVEFLVSFYNNEISEKSEIFDDQFSVERPDGSNFTLKIRSTKLEDSAMYFCASRGGSASNQPQHFGDGTRLSIL.